The rows below give T cell receptor beta chains drawn from one sample of a study of blood T cell repertoires in COVID-19. Sequencing was performed with immunoSEQ multiplex PCR; in TCRdb, only in-frame clones are kept and a portion is missing. The sample consists of approximately 50,000 clones, 90% of them appearing once. The material sequenced was peripheral blood. These receptors all come from a man aged 40-50 years with acute or convalescent COVID-19. CDR3s include the opening cysteine and the closing phenylalanine or tryptophan. Fields, in order: clone size, V gene, J gene, D gene, CDR3 DNA, CDR3 protein. D genes are given only for firm matches. Clone size is given for some rows only: seen once, a few or many times, or a class if the clone is expanded.

size: few
V: TRBV6-1
J: TRBJ1-4
D: TRBD1
DNA: TGTGCCAGCAGTGAAGAAAACAGGGGTAATGAAAAACTGTTTTTT
CDR3: CASSEENRGNEKLFF

size: -
V: TRBV6-2/TRBV6-3
J: TRBJ2-3
D: TRBD2
DNA: TGTGCCAGCAGCCGCCATGGAGCGGGAGGGTTGCCAGATACGCAGTATTTT
CDR3: CASSRHGAGGLPDTQYF

size: -
V: TRBV9
J: TRBJ2-1
D: TRBD2
DNA: TGTGCCAGCAGCTACGAGCGGGAAAGTTACAATGAGCAGTTCTTC
CDR3: CASSYERESYNEQFF

size: -
V: TRBV18
J: TRBJ1-2
D: -
DNA: TGTGCCAGCTCACCGAGTCAGGGAACCTTCTCCTATGGCTACACCTTC
CDR3: CASSPSQGTFSYGYTF

size: -
V: TRBV18
J: TRBJ2-7
D: -
DNA: TGTGCCAGCTCCTTGAGCTCCTACGAGCAGTACTTC
CDR3: CASSLSSYEQYF

size: -
V: TRBV5-1
J: TRBJ1-1
D: -
DNA: TGCGCCAGCAGCTTGGGACACCTGCAGAACACTGAAGCTTTCTTT
CDR3: CASSLGHLQNTEAFF

size: -
V: TRBV6-5
J: TRBJ1-1
D: TRBD1
DNA: TGTGCCAGCAGAGGACAGGGAACGAACACTGAAGCTTTCTTT
CDR3: CASRGQGTNTEAFF

size: -
V: TRBV7-7
J: TRBJ2-5
D: -
DNA: TGTGCTAGCAGCACACCCTCCGGACAGGGCCTAGCGGGGCTACGGAAAGAGACCCAGTACTTC
CDR3: CASSTPSGQGLAGLRKETQYF

size: -
V: TRBV4-3
J: TRBJ2-3
D: TRBD1
DNA: TGCGCCAGCTCCGACAGGGGGCAAGATACGCAGTATTTT
CDR3: CASSDRGQDTQYF

size: -
V: TRBV7-9
J: TRBJ2-1
D: TRBD2
DNA: TGTGCCAGCAGCTTAGCACTAGCGGGAGGGCCTGAGCAGTTCTTC
CDR3: CASSLALAGGPEQFF

size: -
V: TRBV6-1
J: TRBJ2-3
D: TRBD2
DNA: TGTGCCAGCAGTGAAGCTATGGCGGGGGGCACAGATACGCAGTATTTT
CDR3: CASSEAMAGGTDTQYF

size: -
V: TRBV19
J: TRBJ2-5
D: -
DNA: TGTGCCAGTAGCCCCACACCCGGGACATTCGAGACCCAGTACTTC
CDR3: CASSPTPGTFETQYF

size: -
V: TRBV21-1
J: TRBJ1-5
D: -
DNA: TGTGCCAGTCGTTGTCAGCCCCAGCATTTT
CDR3: CASRCQPQHF

size: -
V: TRBV2
J: TRBJ2-1
D: -
DNA: TGTGCCAGCAGTTCACCAAGCACCTACAATGAGCAGTTCTTC
CDR3: CASSSPSTYNEQFF

size: -
V: TRBV2
J: TRBJ2-7
D: -
DNA: TGTGCCAGCAGCGGGGACGCAGGGGCCTACGAGCAGTACTTC
CDR3: CASSGDAGAYEQYF

size: -
V: TRBV7-6
J: TRBJ2-7
D: TRBD1
DNA: TGTGCCAGCAGCTTGGGAGGACAGGGGGGAAGGAACGAGCAGTACTTC
CDR3: CASSLGGQGGRNEQYF

size: -
V: TRBV15
J: TRBJ2-7
D: -
DNA: TGTGCCACCAGCAGAGCGGCGGGAGAGCAGTACTTC
CDR3: CATSRAAGEQYF

size: few
V: TRBV4-2
J: TRBJ2-7
D: -
DNA: TGTGCCAGCAGCCAAGTCAGGGCCGCCCCCTACGAGCAGTACTTC
CDR3: CASSQVRAAPYEQYF

size: -
V: TRBV6-6
J: TRBJ1-2
D: -
DNA: TGTGCCAGCAGTTACGGCGGTACCGACTATGGCTACACCTTC
CDR3: CASSYGGTDYGYTF

size: -
V: TRBV9
J: TRBJ2-7
D: -
DNA: TGTGCCAGCAGCGCACAAATAGGGGGGGAGGAGCAGTACTTC
CDR3: CASSAQIGGEEQYF

size: -
V: TRBV6-2/TRBV6-3
J: TRBJ2-1
D: TRBD1
DNA: TGTGCCAGCAGTTCCAGGACAGGGGACTCCTACAATGAGCAGTTCTTC
CDR3: CASSSRTGDSYNEQFF

size: -
V: TRBV5-1
J: TRBJ2-1
D: TRBD2
DNA: TGCGCCAGCAGCTTCCAACCGGGGACTAGCGGGGGGAATGAGCAGTTCTTC
CDR3: CASSFQPGTSGGNEQFF